Included here is one T cell receptor beta chain sequence, with context. TCRdb independently ran MiXCR on the RT-PCR reads; one entry per CDR3 protein. Altogether 200,000 to 250,000 distinct CDR3 sequences are present, roughly two fifths being singletons, with the ten largest covering around a tenth. Germline CDR1 and CDR2: SGHKS and YYEKEE (reference sequence). V was cut by 0 bases and J by 2 bases, with 6 bases left in between. The CDR3 is made up of 13 amino acids. This entry comes from a study of patients and donors after allogeneic stem cell transplantation. The sample comprised blood, either unsorted or a sorted T cell fraction (not recorded which). The TCR sequence derives from a human donor who was either an allogeneic HSCT recipient or a stem cell or donor lymphocyte infusion donor (not recorded which). It is not recorded whose cells these are; they may come from a transplant donor. The chain couples TRBV5-5 to TRBJ2-7; D not resolved. CDR3 protein: CASSLDNTYEQYF. Written as DNA, the CDR3 is TGTGCCAGCAGCTTGGACAACACCTACGAGCAGTACTTC.